This T cell receptor beta chain comes out of a study of T cells after yellow fever vaccination. Study-level findings and limits: Re-detected after boosting: most primary clones, 96% of CD4 and about 90% of CD8. Across the CD4 and CD8 compartments, a small share of clonotypes was present in both.

A remark on this clonotype: Its antigen is undetermined.

V shed 4 bases, J shed 12 bases, and the junction held 9 bases outside the gene matches. Germline V gives CDR1 MNHEY, CDR2 SMNVEV (reference sequence). The CDR3 sequence is 14 residues long. From the 5' RACE reads, TCRdb called clonotypes with MiXCR, one entry per CDR3 protein. Of 450,000 to 550,000 distinct CDR3 sequences in the sample, about a fifth are singletons; the top ten hold roughly an eighth. The gene calls are TRBV27 and TRBJ2-1; 10 positions match TRBD2. The sequence was collected from a man aged 30-40 years who received the YFV17D yellow fever vaccine. This specimen consisted of PBMCs, obtained 15 days after the yellow fever booster vaccination. The CDR3 DNA reads as TGTGCCAGCAGTTCCGGACTAGCGGCCGTGCCGCAGTTCTTC. Amino acid sequence: CASSSGLAAVPQFF.